The sequence of this TCR beta chain was determined in a study of Graves' ophthalmopathy and Graves' hyperthyroidism. TCR beta CDR3 regions were amplified from RNA transcripts. After a first-round RT-PCR with HTBI primers, a second-round multiplex PCR was run. TCRdb used MiXCR to reprocess the multiplex PCR reads, holding one entry per CDR3 protein. The data contain about 1.2 million distinct CDR3 sequences, roughly 35% of them singletons. Aged 18 to 65, the patients with hyperthyroidism had under 2 months' duration and were newly diagnosed. On this clonotype itself: A much more abundant neighbour one base away suggests this may be a read error.

The V segment lost 6 bases and the J segment 4 bases; nucleotides outside the gene matches: 10. CDR3 size: 14 residues. CDR1 is DFQATT and CDR2 is SNEGSKA in the germline V gene (reference sequence). Sequencing was done on a sample of peripheral blood or thyroid tissue (not recorded which). The TCR comes from an adult man with Graves' hyperthyroidism. The chain is built from TRBV20-1 and TRBJ2-5, with TRBD2 identical over 8 bases. The CDR3 loop reads CSALTRGAGETQYF. The CDR3, as DNA: TGCAGTGCATTGACGCGGGGGGCCGGAGAGACCCAGTACTTC.